One sample yielded the 14 T cell receptor beta chains listed below, sequenced in a study of blood T cell repertoires in COVID-19. Assay: immunoSEQ multiplex PCR; the TCRdb copy retains only in-frame clones and omits some. The sample carries around 160,000 clones, approximately 95% recorded once. Sequenced material: peripheral blood. The source of these receptors is a woman aged 60 to 75 with COVID-19, enrolled during active disease.

The chain links TRBV6-5 to TRBJ2-1; D is ambiguous. The V gene lost 0 bases and the J gene lost 4 bases, with 7 bases spanning the gap. The CDR3 totals 14 residues. Germline V gives CDR1 MNHEY, CDR2 SVGAGI. The CDR3 nucleotides read TGTGCCAGCAGTTACTCGAAACGGTACAATGAGCAGTTCTTC. Its translation: CASSYSKRYNEQFF.

The V call is TRBV5-4, the J call TRBJ1-2, with 11 bases fitting TRBD1. Germline trimming cut 2 bases from V and 5 bases from J; bases unmatched to any gene: 5. CDR3 length: 15 residues. Germline CDR1 SGHNT, CDR2 YYREEE (reference sequence). The CDR3 DNA reads as TGTGCCAGCAGCTTCGGACAGGGGGCAAGTTATGGCTACACCTTC. This sequence encodes CASSFGQGASYGYTF.

The rearrangement joins TRBV7-2 to TRBJ1-2; D unclear. Germline V gene lookup returns CDR1 SGHTA and CDR2 FQGNSA. Between the trimmed V and J ends, which lost 5 bases and 4 bases, there was a span of 11 bases. This CDR3 spans 13 amino acids. The CDR3 coding sequence is TGTGCCAGCAGCCAGTACAACAGCTATGGCTACACCTTC. Protein sequence: CASSQYNSYGYTF. Full variable domain (remainder filled in from reference TRBV7-2 and TRBJ1-2): GAGVSQSPSNKVTEKGKDVELRCDPISGHTALYWYRQSLGQGLEFLIYFQGNSAPDKSGLPSDRFSAERTGGSVSTLTIQRTQQEDSAVYLCASSQYNSYGYTFGSGTRLTVV.

The chain is built from TRBV19 and TRBJ1-1; 9 positions match TRBD1. V gave up 2 bases and J gave up 6 bases; unmatched junction bases: 10. The CDR3 consists of 16 residues. CDR1 LNHDA and CDR2 SQIVND come from the germline V gene (reference sequence). This CDR3 reads CASSILTGGGLAEAFF. The CDR3, as DNA: TGTGCCAGTAGTATATTGACAGGGGGGGGATTGGCTGAAGCTTTCTTT.

The chain has TRBV6-6 and TRBJ1-5; 8 positions agree with TRBD1. Trimming removed 5 bases from V and 7 bases from J; junction bases left unmatched: 4. The germline V gene encodes CDR1 MNHNY and CDR2 SVGAGI (reference sequence). CDR3 length equals 13 residues. The DNA for the CDR3 is TGTGCCAGCAGTCCCGACAGGGGCCAGCCCCAGCATTTT. Its protein product is CASSPDRGQPQHF.

The chain's CDR3 is CASSRTGGRHEKLFF. The CDR3 DNA reads TGTGCCAGCTCAAGGACAGGGGGGCGGCACGAAAAACTGTTTTTT. This chain links TRBV18 with TRBJ1-4, with 10 bases fitting TRBD1. Germline V gives CDR1 KGHSH, CDR2 LQKENI. V lost 5 bases and J lost 8; bases outside the gene matches: 8. The CDR3 contains 15 residues.

This chain connects TRBV21-1 to TRBJ1-5. TRBV21-1 is listed as a pseudogene. CDR3 length: 17 amino acids. CDR3 amino acids: CANYLPGGPFSNQPQHF. CDR3 bases: TGTGCCAACTACCTGCCGGGGGGGCCTTTTAGCAATCAGCCCCAGCATTTT.

The chain couples TRBV6-6 to TRBJ1-6; 7 bases align to TRBD1. CDR3 length: 14 amino acids. The J segment lost 7 bases and the V segment lost 6 bases, leaving 6 bases of the junction unmatched. CDR1 and CDR2 (germline): MNHNY, SVGAGI (reference sequence). The CDR3 region is CASSPRQGNSPLHF. The CDR3 DNA reads TGTGCCAGCAGCCCCAGACAGGGAAATTCACCCCTCCACTTT.

This clone was observed a single time. This chain uses TRBV24-1 with TRBJ1-1; a weak D match, TRBD1 (5 bases). From germline, CDR1 is KGHDR and CDR2 SFDVKD. The CDR3 is made up of 15 amino acids. V was trimmed by 6 bases and J by 5 bases, leaving 18 bases between them. CDR3 sequence reads: CATSQRRVELTEAFF. In DNA, the CDR3 is TGTGCCACCAGTCAGCGCAGGGTAGAACTAACTGAAGCTTTCTTT.

The V gene is TRBV19, the J gene TRBJ1-2; 10 bases agree with TRBD1. The trim removed 9 bases at V and 7 bases at J, leaving 14 bases unmatched. The length of the CDR3 is 15 residues. Germline V gene data show CDR1 as LNHDA and CDR2 as SQIVND (reference sequence). The CDR3 nucleotides read TGTGCCAGCGTCACCACTGGGACAGGGGAGAGTGGCTACACCTTC. Translated, it gives CASVTTGTGESGYTF.

The gene calls are TRBV6-5 and TRBJ1-2; 9 bases agree with TRBD1. This CDR3 is built from 13 residues. CDR1 MNHEY and CDR2 SVGAGI come from the germline V gene. V lost 6 bases and J lost 7; bases outside the gene matches: 6. CDR3 bases: TGTGCCAGCAGACGGACAGGGGAAGGTGGCTACACCTTC. It encodes CASRRTGEGGYTF.

The gene calls are TRBV19 and TRBJ2-1; the match to TRBD2 covers 7 bases. V lost 5 bases and J lost 12; bases outside the gene matches: 7. This CDR3 contains 12 residues. Germline-derived CDR1 and CDR2 are LNHDA and SQIVND (reference sequence). The CDR3 DNA reads as TGTGCCAGTAGTCTGCTTCGCGGGGGGCAGTTCTTC. Amino acid sequence: CASSLLRGGQFF. Using reference TRBV19 and TRBJ2-1 for the parts outside the CDR3, the full variable domain is DGGITQSPKYLFRKEGQNVTLSCEQNLNHDAMYWYRQDPGQGLRLIYYSQIVNDFQKGDIAEGYSVSREKKESFPLTVTSAQKNPTAFYLCASSLLRGGQFFGPGTRLTVL.

The rearrangement joins TRBV10-3 to TRBJ2-7; possible D gene TRBD1, 6 bases. Germline-derived CDR1 and CDR2 are ENHRY and SYGVKD. This CDR3 is built from 14 residues. Trimming pared 3 bases from V and 1 base from J, leaving 10 bases between. The CDR3 bases are TGTGCCATCAGTGAACGACAGGCTTCCTACGAGCAGTACTTC. Protein product: CAISERQASYEQYF.

V usage is TRBV19 and J usage is TRBJ2-4; 13 nucleotides agree with TRBD2. This CDR3 spans 17 amino acids. The V segment lost 5 bases and the J segment 6 bases; nucleotides outside the gene matches: 10. Germline V gene lookup returns CDR1 LNHDA and CDR2 SQIVND (reference sequence). CDR3 DNA: TGTGCCAGTAGTCCAAGACTAGCGGGGGGCCGGGCAAACATTCAGTACTTC. Its translation is CASSPRLAGGRANIQYF.